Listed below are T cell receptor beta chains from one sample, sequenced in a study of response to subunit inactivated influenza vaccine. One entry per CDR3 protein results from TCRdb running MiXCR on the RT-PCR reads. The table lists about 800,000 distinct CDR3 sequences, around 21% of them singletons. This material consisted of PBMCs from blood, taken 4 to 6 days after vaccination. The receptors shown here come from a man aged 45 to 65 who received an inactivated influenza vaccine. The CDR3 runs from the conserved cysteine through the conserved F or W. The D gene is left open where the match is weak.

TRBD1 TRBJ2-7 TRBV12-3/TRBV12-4 CASSRQGKGVEQYF
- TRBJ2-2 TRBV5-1 CASSLRADSGAGELFF
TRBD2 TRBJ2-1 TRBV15 CATSRASGTEQFF
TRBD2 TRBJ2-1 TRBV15 CATSRDNGLAGLNEQFF
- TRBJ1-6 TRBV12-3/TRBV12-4 CASSFAGTGYNSPLHF
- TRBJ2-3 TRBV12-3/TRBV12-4 CASSPHSLTDTQYF
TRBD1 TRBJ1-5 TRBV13 CASSLAAGGRDQPQHF
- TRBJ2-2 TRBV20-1 CSATQGYTGELFF
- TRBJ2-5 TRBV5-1 CASSPQASGETQYF
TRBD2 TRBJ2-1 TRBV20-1 CSAWTSGSLSGEQFF
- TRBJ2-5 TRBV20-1 CSQKRGTGETQYF
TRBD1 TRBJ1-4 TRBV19 CASSTLPGQGTEKLFF
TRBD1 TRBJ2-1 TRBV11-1 CASRQGQGFGAGVNNEQFF
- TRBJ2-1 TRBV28 CASSLGRYHNEQFF
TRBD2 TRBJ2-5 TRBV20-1 CSARDRLAGGNKGTQYF
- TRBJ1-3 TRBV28 CASSYTGMTGNTIYF
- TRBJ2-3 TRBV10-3 CAISQGLGGSTDTQYF
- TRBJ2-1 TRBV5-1 CASSLIPNNEQFF
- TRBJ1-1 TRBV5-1 CASLEGTNTEAFF
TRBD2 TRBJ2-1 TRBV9 CASSPRAGSYNEQFF
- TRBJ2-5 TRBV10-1 CASSERRKETQYF
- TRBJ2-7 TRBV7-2 CASSNPPPYEQYF
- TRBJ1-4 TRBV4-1 CASSPLWTTNEKLFF
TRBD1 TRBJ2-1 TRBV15 CATSGGQGWNEQFF
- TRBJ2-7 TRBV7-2 CASSFPGRSKYEQYF
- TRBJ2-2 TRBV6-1 CATYRRVGGELFF